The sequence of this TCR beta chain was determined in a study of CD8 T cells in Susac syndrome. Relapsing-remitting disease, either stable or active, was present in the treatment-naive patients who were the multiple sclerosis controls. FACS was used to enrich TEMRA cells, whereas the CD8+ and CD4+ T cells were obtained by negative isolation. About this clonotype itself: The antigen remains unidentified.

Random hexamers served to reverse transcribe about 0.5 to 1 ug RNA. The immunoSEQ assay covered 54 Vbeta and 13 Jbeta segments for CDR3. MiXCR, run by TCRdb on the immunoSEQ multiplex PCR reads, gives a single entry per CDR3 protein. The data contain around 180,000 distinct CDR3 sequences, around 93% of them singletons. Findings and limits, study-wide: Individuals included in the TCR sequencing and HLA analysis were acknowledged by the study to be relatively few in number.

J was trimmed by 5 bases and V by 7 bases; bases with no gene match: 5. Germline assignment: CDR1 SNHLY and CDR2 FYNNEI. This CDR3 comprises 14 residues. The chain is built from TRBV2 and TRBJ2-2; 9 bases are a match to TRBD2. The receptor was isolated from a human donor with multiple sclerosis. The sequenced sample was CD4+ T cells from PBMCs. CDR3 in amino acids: CASNSGSWTGELFF. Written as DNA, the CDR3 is TGTGCCAGCAATAGCGGGAGTTGGACCGGGGAGCTGTTTTTT.